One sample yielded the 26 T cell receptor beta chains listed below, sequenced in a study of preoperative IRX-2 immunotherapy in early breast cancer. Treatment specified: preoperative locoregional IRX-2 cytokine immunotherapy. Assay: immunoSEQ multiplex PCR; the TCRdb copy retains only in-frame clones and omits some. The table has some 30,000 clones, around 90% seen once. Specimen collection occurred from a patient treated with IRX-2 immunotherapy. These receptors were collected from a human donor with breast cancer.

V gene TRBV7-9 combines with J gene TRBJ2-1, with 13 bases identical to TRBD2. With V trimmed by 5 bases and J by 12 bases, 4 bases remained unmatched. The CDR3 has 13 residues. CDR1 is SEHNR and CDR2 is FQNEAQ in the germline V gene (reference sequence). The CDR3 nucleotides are TGTGCCAGCAGCGGGACTAGCGGGAATCGGCAGTTCTTC. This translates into CASSGTSGNRQFF.

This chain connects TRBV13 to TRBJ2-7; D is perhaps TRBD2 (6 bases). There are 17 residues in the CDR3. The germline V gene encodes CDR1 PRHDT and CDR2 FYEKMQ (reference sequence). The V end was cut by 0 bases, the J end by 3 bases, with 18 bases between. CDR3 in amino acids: CASSLGQPLAPYYEQYF. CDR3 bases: TGTGCCAGCAGCTTAGGGCAACCTCTAGCGCCTTACTACGAGCAGTACTTC.

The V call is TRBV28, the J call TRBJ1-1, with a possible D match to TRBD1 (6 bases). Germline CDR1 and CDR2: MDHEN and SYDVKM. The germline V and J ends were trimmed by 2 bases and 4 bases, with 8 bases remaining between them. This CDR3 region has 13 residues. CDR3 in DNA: TGTGCCAGCAGTTTAGGGGGCGGCACTGAAGCTTTCTTT. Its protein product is CASSLGGGTEAFF. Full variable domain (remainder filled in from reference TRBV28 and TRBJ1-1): DVKVTQSSRYLVKRTGEKVFLECVQDMDHENMFWYRQDPGLGLRLIYFSYDVKMKEKGDIPEGYSVSREKKERFSLILESASTNQTSMYLCASSLGGGTEAFFGQGTRLTVV.

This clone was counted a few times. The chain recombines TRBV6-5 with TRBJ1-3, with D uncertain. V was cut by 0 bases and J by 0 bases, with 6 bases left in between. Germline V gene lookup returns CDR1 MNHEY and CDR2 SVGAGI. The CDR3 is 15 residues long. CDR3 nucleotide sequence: TGTGCCAGCAGTTACTCGGAGAGCTCTGGAAACACCATATATTTT. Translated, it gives CASSYSESSGNTIYF.

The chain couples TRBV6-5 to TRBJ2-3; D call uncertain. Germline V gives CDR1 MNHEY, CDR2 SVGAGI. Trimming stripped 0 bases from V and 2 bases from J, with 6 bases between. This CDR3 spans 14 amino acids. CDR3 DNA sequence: TGTGCCAGCAGTTACTCGTCTACCACAGATACGCAGTATTTT. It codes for CASSYSSTTDTQYF.

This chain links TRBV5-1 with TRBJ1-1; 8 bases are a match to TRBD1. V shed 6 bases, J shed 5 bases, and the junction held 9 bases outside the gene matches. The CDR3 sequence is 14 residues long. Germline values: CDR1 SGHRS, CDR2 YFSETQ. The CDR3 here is CASKDQGAGTEAFF. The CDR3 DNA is TGCGCCAGCAAAGATCAGGGGGCGGGAACTGAAGCTTTCTTT.

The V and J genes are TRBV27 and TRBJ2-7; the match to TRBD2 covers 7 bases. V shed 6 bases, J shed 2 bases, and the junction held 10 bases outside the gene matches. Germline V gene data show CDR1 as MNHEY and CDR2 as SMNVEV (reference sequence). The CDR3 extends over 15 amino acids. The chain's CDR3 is CASRPGLADTYEQYF. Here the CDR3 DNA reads TGTGCCAGCAGGCCGGGCCTAGCGGATACCTACGAGCAGTACTTC.

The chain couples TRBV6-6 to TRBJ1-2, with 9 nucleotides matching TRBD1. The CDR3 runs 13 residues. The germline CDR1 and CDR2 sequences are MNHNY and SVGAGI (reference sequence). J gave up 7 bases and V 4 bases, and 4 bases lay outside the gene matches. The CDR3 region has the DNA TGTGCCAGCAGTTTCGACAGGGGGACTGGCTACACCTTC. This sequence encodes CASSFDRGTGYTF.

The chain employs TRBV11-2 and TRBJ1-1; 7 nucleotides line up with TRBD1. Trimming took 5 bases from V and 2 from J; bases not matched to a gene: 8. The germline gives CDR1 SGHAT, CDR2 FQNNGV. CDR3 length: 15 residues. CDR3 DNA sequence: TGTGCCAGCAGCGCGACAGGGCCGCGCAACACTGAAGCTTTCTTT. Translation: CASSATGPRNTEAFF.

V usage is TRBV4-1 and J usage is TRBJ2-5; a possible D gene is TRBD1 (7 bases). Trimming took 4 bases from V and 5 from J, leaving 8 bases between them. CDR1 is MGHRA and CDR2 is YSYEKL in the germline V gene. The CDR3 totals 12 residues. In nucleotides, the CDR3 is TGCGCCAGCAGCCCAGGGGGGGAGACCCAGTACTTC. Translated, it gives CASSPGGETQYF.

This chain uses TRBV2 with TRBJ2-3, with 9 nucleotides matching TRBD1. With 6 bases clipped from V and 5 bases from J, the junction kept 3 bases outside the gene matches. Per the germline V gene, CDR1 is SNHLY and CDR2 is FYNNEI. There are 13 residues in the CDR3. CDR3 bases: TGTGCCAGCAGGGACAGGGGAATAGATACGCAGTATTTT. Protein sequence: CASRDRGIDTQYF.

The chain's CDR3 is CATSRRQGGGSGYGYTF. The CDR3 DNA reads TGTGCCACCAGCAGAAGACAGGGGGGTGGGTCGGGCTATGGCTACACCTTC. The V and J genes are TRBV15 and TRBJ1-2; TRBD1 aligns across 9 bases. The length of the CDR3 is 17 residues. Germline CDR1 LNHNV, CDR2 YYDKDF (reference sequence). V was pared by 2 bases and J by 4 bases, with 11 bases of the junction left unmatched.

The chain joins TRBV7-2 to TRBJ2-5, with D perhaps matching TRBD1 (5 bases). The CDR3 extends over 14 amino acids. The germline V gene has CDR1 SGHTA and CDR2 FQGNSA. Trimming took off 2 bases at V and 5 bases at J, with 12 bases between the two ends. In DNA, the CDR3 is TGTGCCAGCAGCTTATTGGCCGCAGGGGAGACCCAGTACTTC. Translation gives CASSLLAAGETQYF.

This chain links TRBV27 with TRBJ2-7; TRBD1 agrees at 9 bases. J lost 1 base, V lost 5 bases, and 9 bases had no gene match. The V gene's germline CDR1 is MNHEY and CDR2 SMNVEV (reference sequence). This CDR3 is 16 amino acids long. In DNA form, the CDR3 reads TGTGCCAGCAGTCGGGACAGGGCTTGGTTTTCCTACGAGCAGTACTTC. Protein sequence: CASSRDRAWFSYEQYF.

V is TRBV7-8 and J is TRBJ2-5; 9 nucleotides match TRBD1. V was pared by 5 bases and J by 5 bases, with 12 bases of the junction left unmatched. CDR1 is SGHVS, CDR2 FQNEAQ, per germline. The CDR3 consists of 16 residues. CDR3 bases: TGTGCCAGCAGCACCCAAACGGGACAGGGTTCTGAGACCCAGTACTTC. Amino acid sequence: CASSTQTGQGSETQYF.

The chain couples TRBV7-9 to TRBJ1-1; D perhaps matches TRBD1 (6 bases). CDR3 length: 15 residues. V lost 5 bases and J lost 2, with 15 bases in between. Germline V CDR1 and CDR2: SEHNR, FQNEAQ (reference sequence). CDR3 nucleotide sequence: TGTGCCAGCAGCCCCGGGGGGGGCCTAAACACTGAAGCTTTCTTT. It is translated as CASSPGGGLNTEAFF.

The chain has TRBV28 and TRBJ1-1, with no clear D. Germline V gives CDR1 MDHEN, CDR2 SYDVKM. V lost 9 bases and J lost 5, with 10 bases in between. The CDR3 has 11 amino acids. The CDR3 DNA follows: TGTGCCAGGCGGAGGCTAACTGAAGCTTTCTTT. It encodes CARRRLTEAFF.

Here the CDR3 reads CASSLAGDQSREQFF. CDR3 sequence (DNA): TGTGCCAGCAGCTTGGCCGGGGACCAATCGCGGGAGCAGTTCTTC. J is TRBJ2-1 and V is TRBV5-4, with D tentatively TRBD1 or TRBD2 (5 bases each). Germline V lookup: CDR1 SGHNT, CDR2 YYREEE (reference sequence). This CDR3 is 15 amino acids long. Trimming shortened V by 0 bases and J by 10 bases, and 17 bases separated the two germline ends.

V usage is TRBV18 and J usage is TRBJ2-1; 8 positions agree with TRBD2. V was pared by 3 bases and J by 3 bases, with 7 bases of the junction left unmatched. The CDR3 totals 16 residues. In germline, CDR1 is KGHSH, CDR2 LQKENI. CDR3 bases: TGTGCCAGCTCACCGCCGGGACTAGGGGGCTACAATGAGCAGTTCTTC. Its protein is CASSPPGLGGYNEQFF.

The CDR3 spells CASSDVVGASNQPQHF. The CDR3 coding sequence is TGTGCCAGCAGTGACGTGGTTGGGGCTAGCAATCAGCCCCAGCATTTT. The V gene is TRBV2, the J gene TRBJ1-5; D is possibly TRBD1 (5 bases). CDR1 is SNHLY, CDR2 FYNNEI, per germline. This CDR3 is 16 amino acids long. V gave up 3 bases and J gave up 0 bases, with 12 bases separating them.

CDR3 nucleotides: TGTGCCAGCAGCTTAGGCCCCGGGACAGACAACAACTATGGCTACACCTTC. This encodes CASSLGPGTDNNYGYTF. This sequence joins TRBV7-9 and TRBJ1-2, with 7 bases lining up with TRBD1. CDR3 size: 17 residues. Per germline, CDR1 SEHNR and CDR2 FQNEAQ (reference sequence). The J segment lost 2 bases and the V segment lost 1 base, leaving 10 bases of the junction unmatched.

The CDR3, as DNA: TGTGCCAGCAGCTTGGAGGGCAGGGGGCCGAGCAATCAGCCCCAGCATTTT. Protein sequence: CASSLEGRGPSNQPQHF. V and J are TRBV5-8 and TRBJ1-5; 8 nucleotides line up with TRBD1. There are 17 residues in the CDR3. Per the germline V gene, CDR1 is SGHTS and CDR2 is YDEGEE. Germline trimming cut 0 bases from V and 1 base from J; bases unmatched to any gene: 6.

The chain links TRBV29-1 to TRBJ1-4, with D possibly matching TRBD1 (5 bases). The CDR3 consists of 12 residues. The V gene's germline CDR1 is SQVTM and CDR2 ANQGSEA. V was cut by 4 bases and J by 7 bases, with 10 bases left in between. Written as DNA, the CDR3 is TGCAGCGTTGGAGGGGCGCGTGAAAAACTGTTTTTT. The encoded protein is CSVGGAREKLFF.

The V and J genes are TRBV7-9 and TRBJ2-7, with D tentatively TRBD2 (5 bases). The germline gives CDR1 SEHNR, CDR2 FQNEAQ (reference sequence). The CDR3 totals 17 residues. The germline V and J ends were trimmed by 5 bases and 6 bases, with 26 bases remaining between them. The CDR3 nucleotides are TGTGCCAGCAGCGTTCCCGTGGTGGCCGGGCGGGTCGGCGAGCAGTACTTC. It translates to CASSVPVVAGRVGEQYF.

CDR3 in amino acids: CASSYSRAGASYEQYF. The CDR3 nucleotides read TGTGCCAGCAGTTACTCGAGAGCGGGGGCCTCCTACGAGCAGTACTTC. This chain links TRBV6-5 with TRBJ2-7; the match to TRBD2 covers 8 bases. The V and J ends lost 0 bases and 0 bases, in that order; junction bases with no gene match: 4. The germline gives CDR1 MNHEY, CDR2 SVGAGI. CDR3 size: 16 residues.

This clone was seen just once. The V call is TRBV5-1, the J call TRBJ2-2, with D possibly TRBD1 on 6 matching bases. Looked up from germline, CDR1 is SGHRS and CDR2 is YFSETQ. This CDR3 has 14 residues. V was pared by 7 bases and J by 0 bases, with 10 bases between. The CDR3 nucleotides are TGCGCCAGCCGTGGGACAACGAACACCGGGGAGCTGTTTTTT. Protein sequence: CASRGTTNTGELFF.